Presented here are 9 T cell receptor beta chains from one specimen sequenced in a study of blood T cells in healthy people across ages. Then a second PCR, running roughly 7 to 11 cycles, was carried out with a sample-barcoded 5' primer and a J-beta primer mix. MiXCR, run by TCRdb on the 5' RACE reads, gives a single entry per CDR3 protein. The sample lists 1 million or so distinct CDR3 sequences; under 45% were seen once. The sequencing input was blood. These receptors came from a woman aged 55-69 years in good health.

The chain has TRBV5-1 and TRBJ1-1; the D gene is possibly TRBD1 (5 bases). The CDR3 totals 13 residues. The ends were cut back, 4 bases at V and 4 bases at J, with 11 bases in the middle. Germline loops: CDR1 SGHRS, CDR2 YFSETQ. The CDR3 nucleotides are TGCGCCAGCAGCCAGGACACGACCACTGAAGCTTTCTTT. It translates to CASSQDTTTEAFF.

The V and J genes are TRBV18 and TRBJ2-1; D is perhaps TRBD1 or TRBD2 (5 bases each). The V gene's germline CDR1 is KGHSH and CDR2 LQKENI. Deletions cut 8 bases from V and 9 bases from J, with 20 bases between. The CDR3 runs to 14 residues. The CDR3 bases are TGTGCCAGCCAAGGGGACGTCTCAAGGGGTGAGCAGTTCTTC. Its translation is CASQGDVSRGEQFF.

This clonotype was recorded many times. The DNA of the CDR3 is TGTGCCAGCAGTGAAATTACTTCCGGTTTCAATCAGCCCCAGCATTTT. Amino acid sequence: CASSEITSGFNQPQHF. The V gene is TRBV6-1, the J gene TRBJ1-5; no definite D call. The CDR3 sequence is 16 residues long. The germline gives CDR1 MNHNS, CDR2 SASEGT. The V end was cut by 2 bases, the J end by 3 bases, with 14 bases between.

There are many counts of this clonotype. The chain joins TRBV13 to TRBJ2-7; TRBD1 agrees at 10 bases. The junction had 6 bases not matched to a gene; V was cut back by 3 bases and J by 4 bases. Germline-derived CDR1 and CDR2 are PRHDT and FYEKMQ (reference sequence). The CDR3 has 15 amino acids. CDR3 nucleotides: TGTGCCAGCAGCTTGGCGGGACAGGGGACTTACGAGCAGTACTTC. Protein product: CASSLAGQGTYEQYF.

The CDR3 coding sequence is TGCAGTGTCCGGGGAGCGGGAGTCGGCACAGATACGCAGTATTTT. As protein: CSVRGAGVGTDTQYF. The chain employs TRBV20-1 and TRBJ2-3, with 8 bases matching TRBD2. CDR1 DFQATT and CDR2 SNEGSKA come from the germline V gene (reference sequence). The junction had 10 bases not matched to a gene; V was cut back by 7 bases and J by 1 base. The CDR3 has 15 amino acids.

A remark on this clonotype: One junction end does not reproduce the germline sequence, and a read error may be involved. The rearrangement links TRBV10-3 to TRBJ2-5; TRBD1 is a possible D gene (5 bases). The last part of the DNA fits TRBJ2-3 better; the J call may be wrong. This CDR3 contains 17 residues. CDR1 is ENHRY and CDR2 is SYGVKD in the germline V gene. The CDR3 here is CAISESIAPSFTGTQYF. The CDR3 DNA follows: TGTGCCATCAGTGAGTCGATTGCCCCAAGCTTCACAGGTACGCAGTATTTT.

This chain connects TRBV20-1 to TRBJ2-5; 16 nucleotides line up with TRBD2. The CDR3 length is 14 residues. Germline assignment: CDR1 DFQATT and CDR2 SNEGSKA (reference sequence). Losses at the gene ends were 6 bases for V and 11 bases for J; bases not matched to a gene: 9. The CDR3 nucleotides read TGCAGTGCCTACGAGGGACTAGCGGGAGGGGAGCAGTACTTC. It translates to CSAYEGLAGGEQYF.

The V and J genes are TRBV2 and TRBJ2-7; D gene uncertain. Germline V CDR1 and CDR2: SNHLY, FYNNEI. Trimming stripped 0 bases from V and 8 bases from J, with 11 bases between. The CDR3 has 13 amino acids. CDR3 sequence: CASSEARQGKQYF. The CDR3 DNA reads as TGTGCCAGCAGTGAAGCAAGGCAAGGGAAGCAGTACTTC.

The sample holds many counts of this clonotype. CDR3 nucleotides: TGTGCCAGCTCACCGAGCGGGTCTACCTCCTACAATGAGCAGTTCTTC. Translation: CASSPSGSTSYNEQFF. The chain links TRBV18 to TRBJ2-1, with a weak D call TRBD2 (6 bases). Germline CDR1 reads KGHSH; CDR2 reads LQKENI. The length of the CDR3 is 16 residues. V lost 3 bases and J lost 0, with 12 bases in between.